This T cell receptor (beta chain) was recorded in a study of TIL therapy for anti-PD-1-resistant metastatic lung cancer. This was the immunoSEQ v3 assay. Survey-level samples got some 2 million read pairs; deep-level samples got about 4.5-6.5 million. Produced via immunoSEQ multiplex PCR; TCRdb's table is partial and in-frame only. The table has about 47,000 clones, 65% to 90% seen once. Time point of the sample: pre-treatment sample, taken before nivolumab and TIL therapy. This CDR3 spans 16 amino acids. Germline CDR1 reads WSHSY; CDR2 reads SAAADI. Germline trimming cut 5 bases from V and 6 bases from J; bases unmatched to any gene: 8.

The source is a person aged 25 to 79 with non-small cell lung cancer. V usage is TRBV10-2 and J usage is TRBJ2-2; 11 bases match TRBD2. The sample in question was blood, obtained at baseline. The DNA for the CDR3 is TGCGCCAGCAGTAGTCTAGCGGGAGGCGAATCCGGGGAGCTGTTTTTT. Its protein product is CASSSLAGGESGELFF.